The present T cell receptor (beta chain) was sequenced within a study of PD-L1 blockade in urothelial cancer. Looking at the study overall: From about 2014, patients received atezolizumab, given as 1,200 mg intravenously every 3 weeks.

Sample time point: pretreatment peripheral blood. TCRdb keeps only in-frame clones here, not all; method: immunoSEQ multiplex PCR. Among about 87,000 clones listed, roughly 84% were seen once. The sequence was obtained from a man aged 60-69 years with urothelial cancer. This material consisted of PBMCs, taken around atezolizumab (anti-PD-L1) treatment.

CDR3 in DNA: TGTGCCTGGAGCTTGACAGGACTTAGCAATCAGCCCCAGCATTTT. Amino acid sequence: CAWSLTGLSNQPQHF. The chain links TRBV30 to TRBJ1-5; D possibly corresponds to TRBD1 (6 bases). Between the trimmed V and J ends, which lost 3 bases and 0 bases, there was a span of 12 bases. CDR3 length equals 15 residues. Germline lookup yields CDR1 GTSNPN and CDR2 SVGIG (reference sequence). The complete variable domain, with remaining parts taken from reference TRBV30 and TRBJ1-5, reads SQTIHQWPATLVQPVGSPLSLECTVEGTSNPNLYWYRQAAGRGLQLLFYSVGIGQISSEVPQNLSASRPQDRQFILSSKKLLLSDSGFYLCAWSLTGLSNQPQHFGDGTRLSIL.